This TCR beta chain originates from a study of T cell responses to AZD1222 COVID-19 vaccine. Study conclusions and caveats: With dominance at 160-218 and 743-854, vaccine-associated CD4 TCRs spanned spike. There were mostly white British donors and more females than males, and clonal diversity was possibly underestimated. Following two doses of AZD1222, Spike-specific TCR breadth and depth rose. Baseline seropositivity occurred in only a handful of AZD1222 recipients.

As to this clone: The antigen is unknown.

Data came from immunoSEQ multiplex PCR; TCRdb stores just in-frame clones and leaves some out. Of some 170,000 clones listed, roughly 94% are singletons. Here the sequenced sample was peripheral blood, taken 28 days after the second AZD1222 dose. The TCR comes from an adult who received the AZD1222 COVID-19 vaccine.

The CDR3 spells CASSPRGEQFF. The CDR3 DNA is TGTGCCAGCAGCCCCAGGGGTGAGCAGTTCTTC. The chain has TRBV7-9 and TRBJ2-1; perhaps TRBD1 as D (6 bases). Trimming took 5 bases from V and 9 from J, leaving 8 bases between them. This CDR3 spans 11 amino acids. Germline loops: CDR1 SEHNR, CDR2 FQNEAQ (reference sequence).